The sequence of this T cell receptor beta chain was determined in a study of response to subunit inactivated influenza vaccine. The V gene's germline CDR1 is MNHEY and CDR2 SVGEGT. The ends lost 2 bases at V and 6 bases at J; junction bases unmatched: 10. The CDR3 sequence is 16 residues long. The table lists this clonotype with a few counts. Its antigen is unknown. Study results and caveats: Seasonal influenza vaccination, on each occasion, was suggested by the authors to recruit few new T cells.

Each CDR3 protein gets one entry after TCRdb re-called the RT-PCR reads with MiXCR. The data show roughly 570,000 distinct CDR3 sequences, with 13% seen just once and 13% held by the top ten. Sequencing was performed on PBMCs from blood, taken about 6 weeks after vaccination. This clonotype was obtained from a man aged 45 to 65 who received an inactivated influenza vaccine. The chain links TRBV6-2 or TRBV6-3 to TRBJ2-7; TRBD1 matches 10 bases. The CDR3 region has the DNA TGTGCCAGCAGTTACCCGACAAGGGACAGGGGTTCCGAGCAGTACTTC. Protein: CASSYPTRDRGSEQYF.